This TCR beta chain was sequenced in a study of cytomegalovirus exposure and HLA in healthy donors. 60 Vbeta and 13 Jbeta primers were used in PCR. Method: immunoSEQ multiplex PCR; TCRdb's copy keeps in-frame clones and lacks some. The sample shows 150,000 to 200,000 clones, about 80% of them seen only once. V dropped 5 bases and J dropped 3 bases, with 17 bases sitting between them. This CDR3 is built from 15 residues. CDR1 and CDR2 (germline): MNHEY, SMNVEV (reference sequence). Sequenced material: PBMCs. This TCR derives from a man aged 55 to 70 in good health and CMV-seronegative. The gene calls are TRBV27 and TRBJ2-7; D perhaps matches TRBD2 (5 bases). The CDR3 loop is CASSRGDPGIYEQYF. The CDR3 DNA reads as TGTGCCAGCAGTCGTGGCGACCCGGGAATCTACGAGCAGTACTTC.